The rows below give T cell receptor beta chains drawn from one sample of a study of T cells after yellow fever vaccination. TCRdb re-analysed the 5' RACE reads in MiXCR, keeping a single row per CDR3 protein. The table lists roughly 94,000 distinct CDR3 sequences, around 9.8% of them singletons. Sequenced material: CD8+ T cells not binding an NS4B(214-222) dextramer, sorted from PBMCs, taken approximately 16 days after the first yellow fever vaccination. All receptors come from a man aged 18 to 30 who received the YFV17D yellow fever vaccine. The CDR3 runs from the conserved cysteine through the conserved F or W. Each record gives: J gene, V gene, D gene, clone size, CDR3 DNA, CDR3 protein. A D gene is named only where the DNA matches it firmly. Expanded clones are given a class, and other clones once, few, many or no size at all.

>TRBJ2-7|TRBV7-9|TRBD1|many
TGTGCCAGCAGCCCCGACAGGGCTTCCTACGAGCAGTACTTC
CASSPDRASYEQYF
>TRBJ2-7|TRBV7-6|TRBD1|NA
TGTGCCAGCAGCTTAGGGACAGGGGCGTACGAGCATTACTTC
CASSLGTGAYEHYF
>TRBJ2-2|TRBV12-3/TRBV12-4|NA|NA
TGTGCCAGCAGTCCGCAGGATAGGTACACCGGGGAGCTGTTTTTT
CASSPQDRYTGELFF
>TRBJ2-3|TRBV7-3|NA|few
TGTGCCAGCAGCTTAAAGGGGCTGTCAGGGAGCACAGATACGCAGTATTTT
CASSLKGLSGSTDTQYF
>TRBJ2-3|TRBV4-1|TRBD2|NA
TGCGCCAGCAGCCGCGGACTAGCTCCAGATACGCAGTATTTT
CASSRGLAPDTQYF
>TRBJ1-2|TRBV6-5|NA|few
TGTGCCAGCAGTTACTCAGACGGTTCTAACTATGGCTACACCTTC
CASSYSDGSNYGYTF
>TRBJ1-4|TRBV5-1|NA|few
TGCGCCAGCAGCTTGCGGGGGTACGCTAATGAAAAACTGTTTTTT
CASSLRGYANEKLFF
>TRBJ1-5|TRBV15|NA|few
TGTGCCACCAGCTCCAGGCCAGTTAGCAATCAGCCCCAGCATTTT
CATSSRPVSNQPQHF
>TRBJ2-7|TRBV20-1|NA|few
TGCAGTGCTTCCTTCACAGCCTCCTACGAGCAGTACTTC
CSASFTASYEQYF
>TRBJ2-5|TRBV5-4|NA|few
TGTGCCAGCAGCCCCCCCGGGGACATGGAGACCCAGTACTTC
CASSPPGDMETQYF
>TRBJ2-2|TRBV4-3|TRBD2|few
TGCGCCAGCAGCCAAGACTCGTGGACTAGCGGAGACACCGGGGAGCTGTTTTTT
CASSQDSWTSGDTGELFF
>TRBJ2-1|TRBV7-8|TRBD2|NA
TGTGCCAGCATAGCGGGGGGGGCCTACAATGAGCAGTTCTTC
CASIAGGAYNEQFF
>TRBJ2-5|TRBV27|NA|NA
TGTGCCAGTCAGTTTAAGGGGATAGGACAGACCCAGTACTTC
CASQFKGIGQTQYF
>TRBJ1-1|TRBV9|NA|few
TGTGCCAGCAGCCCGGACCAGAACACTGAAGCTTTCTTT
CASSPDQNTEAFF
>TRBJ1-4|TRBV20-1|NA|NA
TGCAGTGCTAGAGATAAGGCAGGGTCCGCTAATGAAAAACTGTTTTTT
CSARDKAGSANEKLFF
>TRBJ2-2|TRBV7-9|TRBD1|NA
TGTGCCAGCAGCTTAGTAACAGGGGTGAACACCGGGGAGCTGTTTTTT
CASSLVTGVNTGELFF
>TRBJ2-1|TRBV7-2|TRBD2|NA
TGTGCCAGCAGCTTAGGGCGGGGGGGCTGTAATGAGCAGTTCTTC
CASSLGRGGCNEQFF
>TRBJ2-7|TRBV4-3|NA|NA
TGCGCCAGCAGCCAAGATCAGGGACCTCGCTCCTACGAGCAGTACTTC
CASSQDQGPRSYEQYF
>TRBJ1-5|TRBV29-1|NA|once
TGCAGCGCCTGCATAAACAATCAGCCCCAGCATTTT
CSACINNQPQHF
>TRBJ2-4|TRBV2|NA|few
TGTGCCACCCGAGGGAACCAAAACATTCAGTACTTC
CATRGNQNIQYF
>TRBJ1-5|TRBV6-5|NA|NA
TGTGCCAGCAGTTTAGGGGGTCTGCGCAATCAGCCCCAGCATTTT
CASSLGGLRNQPQHF
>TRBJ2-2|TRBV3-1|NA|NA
TGTGCCAGCAGCCAAGAAGACTTCTATACGAACACCGGGGAGCTGTTTTTT
CASSQEDFYTNTGELFF
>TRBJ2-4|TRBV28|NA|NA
TGTGCCAGCAGCCCAGGGGCGGGTTCCAAAAACATTCAGTACTTC
CASSPGAGSKNIQYF
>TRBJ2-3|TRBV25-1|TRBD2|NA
TGTGCCAGCAGTGAATCACGGCGGGGGGTAACAGATACGCAGTATTTT
CASSESRRGVTDTQYF
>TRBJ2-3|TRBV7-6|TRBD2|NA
TGTGCCAGCAGCTTAGCAACTAGCGGGCCCATCGATACGCAGTATTTT
CASSLATSGPIDTQYF
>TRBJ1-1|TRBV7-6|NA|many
TGTGCCAGCAGCTTAACAGCGGGGAACACTGAAGCTTTCTTT
CASSLTAGNTEAFF
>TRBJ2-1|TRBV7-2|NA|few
TGTGCCAGCAGCTTCGGTTTTTCCCACAATGAGCAGTTCTTC
CASSFGFSHNEQFF
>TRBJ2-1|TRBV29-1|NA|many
TGCAGCGTTGAAGAGTGGGATGAGCAGTTCTTC
CSVEEWDEQFF
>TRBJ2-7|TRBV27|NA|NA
TGTGCCAGCAGTTTTTCCTCCTTTAGCTCCTACGAGCAGTACTTC
CASSFSSFSSYEQYF